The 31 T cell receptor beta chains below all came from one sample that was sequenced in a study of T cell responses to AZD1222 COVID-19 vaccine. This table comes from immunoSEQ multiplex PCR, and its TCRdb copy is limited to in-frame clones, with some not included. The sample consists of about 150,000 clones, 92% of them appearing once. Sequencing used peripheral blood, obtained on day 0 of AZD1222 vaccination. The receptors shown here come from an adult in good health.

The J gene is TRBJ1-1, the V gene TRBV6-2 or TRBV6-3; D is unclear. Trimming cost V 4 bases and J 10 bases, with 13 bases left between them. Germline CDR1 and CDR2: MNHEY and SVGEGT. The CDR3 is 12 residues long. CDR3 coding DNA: TGTGCCAGCAGTTCTATAGGGTTCGGAGCTTTCTTT. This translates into CASSSIGFGAFF.

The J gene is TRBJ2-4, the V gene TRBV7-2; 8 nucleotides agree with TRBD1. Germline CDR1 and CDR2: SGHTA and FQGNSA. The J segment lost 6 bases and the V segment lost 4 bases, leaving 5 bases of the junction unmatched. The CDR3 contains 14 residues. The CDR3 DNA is TGTGCCAGCAGCTCAGGGGGCAGCGGAAACATTCAGTACTTC. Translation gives CASSSGGSGNIQYF.

CDR3 coding DNA: TGTGCCAGCAGCTTGGAGGTGGGGAACACTGAAGCTTTCTTT. Amino acid sequence: CASSLEVGNTEAFF. The V gene is TRBV5-5, the J gene TRBJ1-1; D is undetermined. The ends were cut back, 0 bases at V and 1 base at J, with 7 bases in the middle. CDR1 is SGHKS and CDR2 is YYEKEE in the germline V gene (reference sequence). This CDR3 contains 14 residues.

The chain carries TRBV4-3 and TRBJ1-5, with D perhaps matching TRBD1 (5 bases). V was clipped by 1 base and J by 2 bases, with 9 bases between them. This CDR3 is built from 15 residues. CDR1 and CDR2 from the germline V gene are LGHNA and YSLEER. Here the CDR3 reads CASSQVVGGNQPQHF. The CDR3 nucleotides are TGCGCCAGCAGCCAAGTCGTAGGGGGCAATCAGCCCCAGCATTTT.

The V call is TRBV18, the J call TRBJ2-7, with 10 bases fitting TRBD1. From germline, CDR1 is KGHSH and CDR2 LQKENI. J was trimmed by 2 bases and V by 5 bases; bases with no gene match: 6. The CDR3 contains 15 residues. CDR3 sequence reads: CASSSTGTGAYEQYF. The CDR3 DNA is TGTGCCAGCTCATCGACCGGGACAGGGGCCTACGAGCAGTACTTC.

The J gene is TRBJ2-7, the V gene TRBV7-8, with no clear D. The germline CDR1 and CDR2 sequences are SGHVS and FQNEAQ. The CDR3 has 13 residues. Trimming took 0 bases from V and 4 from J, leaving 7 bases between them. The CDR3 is CASSLATHYEQYF. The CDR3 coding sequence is TGTGCCAGCAGCTTAGCGACCCATTACGAGCAGTACTTC.

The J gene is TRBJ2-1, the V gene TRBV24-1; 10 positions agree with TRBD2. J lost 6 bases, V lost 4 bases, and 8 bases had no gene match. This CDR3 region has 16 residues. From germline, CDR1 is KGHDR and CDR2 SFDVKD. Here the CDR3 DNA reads TGTGCCACCAGTGACCGTACTAGCGGGGAATCCAATGAGCAGTTCTTC. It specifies CATSDRTSGESNEQFF.

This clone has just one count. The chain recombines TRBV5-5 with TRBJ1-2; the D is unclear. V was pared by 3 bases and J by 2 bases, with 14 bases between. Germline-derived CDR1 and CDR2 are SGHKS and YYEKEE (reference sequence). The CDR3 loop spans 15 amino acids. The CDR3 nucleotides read TGTGCCAGCAGCTCAACGTGGTCGGGGAACTATGGCTACACCTTC. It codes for CASSSTWSGNYGYTF. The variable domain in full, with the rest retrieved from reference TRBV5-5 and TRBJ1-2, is DAGVTQSPTHLIKTRGQQVTLRCSPISGHKSVSWYQQVLGQGPQFIFQYYEKEERGRGNFPDRFSARQFPNYSSELNVNALLLGDSALYLCASSSTWSGNYGYTFGSGTRLTVV.

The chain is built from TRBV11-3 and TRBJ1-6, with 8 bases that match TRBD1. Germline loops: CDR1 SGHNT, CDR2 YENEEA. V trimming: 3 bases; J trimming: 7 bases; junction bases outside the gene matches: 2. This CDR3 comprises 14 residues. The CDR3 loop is CASSFQGANSPLHF. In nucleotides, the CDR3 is TGTGCCAGCAGCTTCCAGGGGGCGAATTCACCCCTCCACTTT. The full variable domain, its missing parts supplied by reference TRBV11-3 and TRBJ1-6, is EAGVVQSPRYKIIEKKQPVAFWCNPISGHNTLYWYLQNLGQGPELLIRYENEEAVDDSQLPKDRFSAERLKGVDSTLKIQPAELGDSAVYLCASSFQGANSPLHFGNGTRLTVT.

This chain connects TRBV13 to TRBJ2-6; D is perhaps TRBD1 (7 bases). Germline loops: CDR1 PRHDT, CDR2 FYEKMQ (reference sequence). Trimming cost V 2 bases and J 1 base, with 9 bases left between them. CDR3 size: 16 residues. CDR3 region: CASSLQGGSGANVLTF. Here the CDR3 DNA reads TGTGCCAGCAGCTTACAGGGGGGATCTGGGGCCAACGTCCTGACTTTC.

CDR3 sequence: CASSFRDPTIGGYTF. The CDR3 coding sequence is TGTGCCAGCAGTTTTCGGGATCCCACTATTGGTGGCTACACCTTC. The chain uses TRBV28 and TRBJ1-2, with unresolved D. The V gene's germline CDR1 is MDHEN and CDR2 SYDVKM. The length of the CDR3 is 15 residues. Trimming shortened V by 3 bases and J by 7 bases, and 18 bases separated the two germline ends.

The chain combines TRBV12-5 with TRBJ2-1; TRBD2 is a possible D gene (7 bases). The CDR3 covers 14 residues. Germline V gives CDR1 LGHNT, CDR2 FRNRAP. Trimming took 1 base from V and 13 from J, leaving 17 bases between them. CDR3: CASGLGPEGGPQFF. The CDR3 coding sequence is TGTGCTAGTGGTTTGGGACCGGAGGGGGGGCCTCAGTTCTTC.

CDR3 loop: CASSQGTGAGGNTIYF. The CDR3 nucleotides are TGCGCCAGCAGCCAAGGGACAGGAGCAGGAGGAAACACCATATATTTT. The J gene is TRBJ1-3, the V gene TRBV4-3, with TRBD1 identical over 7 bases. The CDR3 covers 16 residues. The V and J ends lost 1 base and 4 bases, in that order; junction bases with no gene match: 7. Germline V lookup: CDR1 LGHNA, CDR2 YSLEER.

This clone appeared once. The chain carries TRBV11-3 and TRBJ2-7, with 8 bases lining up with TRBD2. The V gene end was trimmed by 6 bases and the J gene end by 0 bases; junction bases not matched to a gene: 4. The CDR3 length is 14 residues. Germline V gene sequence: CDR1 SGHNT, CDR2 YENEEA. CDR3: CASSRGGSSYEQYF. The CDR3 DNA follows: TGTGCCAGCAGTCGCGGGGGGTCCTCCTACGAGCAGTACTTC.

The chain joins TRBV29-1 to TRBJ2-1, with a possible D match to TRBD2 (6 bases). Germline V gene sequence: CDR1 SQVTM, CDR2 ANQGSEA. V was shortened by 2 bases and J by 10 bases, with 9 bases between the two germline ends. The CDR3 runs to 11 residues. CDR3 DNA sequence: TGCAGCGTTGAAACGGCGGGAGAGCAGTTCTTC. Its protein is CSVETAGEQFF.

The CDR3 region is CASSLSRRQTGGSYEQYF. DNA of the CDR3: TGCGCCAGCAGCTTGAGTAGACGACAGACAGGGGGTTCCTACGAGCAGTACTTC. This chain connects TRBV5-1 to TRBJ2-7, with TRBD1 identical over 9 bases. V lost 1 base, J lost 1 base, and 12 bases stayed unmatched. The CDR3 totals 18 residues. Germline V gives CDR1 SGHRS, CDR2 YFSETQ.

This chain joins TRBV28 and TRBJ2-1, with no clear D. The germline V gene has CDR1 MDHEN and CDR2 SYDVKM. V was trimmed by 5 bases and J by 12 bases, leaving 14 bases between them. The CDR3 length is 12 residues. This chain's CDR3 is CASSGTHGVQFF. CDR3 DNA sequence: TGTGCCAGCAGTGGTACACATGGTGTGCAGTTCTTC.

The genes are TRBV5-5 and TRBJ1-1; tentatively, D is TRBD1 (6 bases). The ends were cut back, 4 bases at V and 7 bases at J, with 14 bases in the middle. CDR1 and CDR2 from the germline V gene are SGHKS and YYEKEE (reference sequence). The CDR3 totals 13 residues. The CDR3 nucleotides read TGTGCCAGCAGCACTTACCTACAGGGTGAAGCTTTCTTT. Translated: CASSTYLQGEAFF.

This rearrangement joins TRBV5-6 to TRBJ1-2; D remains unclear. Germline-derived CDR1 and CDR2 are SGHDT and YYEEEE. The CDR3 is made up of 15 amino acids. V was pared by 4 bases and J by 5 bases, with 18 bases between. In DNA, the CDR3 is TGTGCCAGCAGCCCGGACTCAGGAATAGGGTATGGCTACACCTTC. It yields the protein CASSPDSGIGYGYTF.

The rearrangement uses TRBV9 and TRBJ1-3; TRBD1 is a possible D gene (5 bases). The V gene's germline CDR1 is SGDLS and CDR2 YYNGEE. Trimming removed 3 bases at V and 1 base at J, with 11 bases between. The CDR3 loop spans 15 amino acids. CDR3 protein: CASSDTGVSGNTIYF. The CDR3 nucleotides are TGTGCCAGCAGCGACACAGGCGTGTCTGGAAACACCATATATTTT.

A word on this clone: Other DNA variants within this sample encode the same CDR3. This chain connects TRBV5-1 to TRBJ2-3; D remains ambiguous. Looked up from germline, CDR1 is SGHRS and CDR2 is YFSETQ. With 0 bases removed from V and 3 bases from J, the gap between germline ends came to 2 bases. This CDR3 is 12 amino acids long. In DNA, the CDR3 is TGCGCCAGCAGCTTGGTTACAGATACGCAGTATTTT. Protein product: CASSLVTDTQYF.

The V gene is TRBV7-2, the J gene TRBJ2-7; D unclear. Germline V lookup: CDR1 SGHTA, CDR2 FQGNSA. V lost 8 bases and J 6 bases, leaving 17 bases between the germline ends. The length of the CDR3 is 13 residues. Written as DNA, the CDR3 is TGTGCCAGCCAACGGATCCCGTACGGCGAGCAGTACTTC. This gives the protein CASQRIPYGEQYF. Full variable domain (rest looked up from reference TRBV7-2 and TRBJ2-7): GAGVSQSPSNKVTEKGKDVELRCDPISGHTALYWYRQSLGQGLEFLIYFQGNSAPDKSGLPSDRFSAERTGGSVSTLTIQRTQQEDSAVYLCASQRIPYGEQYFGPGTRLTVT.

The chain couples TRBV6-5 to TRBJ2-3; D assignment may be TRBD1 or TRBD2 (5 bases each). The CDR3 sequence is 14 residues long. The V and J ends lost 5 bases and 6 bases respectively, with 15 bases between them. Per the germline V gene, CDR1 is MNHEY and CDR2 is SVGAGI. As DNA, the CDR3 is TGTGCCAGCAGTCGCATGGGGGATGGGGATACGCAGTATTTT. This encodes CASSRMGDGDTQYF.

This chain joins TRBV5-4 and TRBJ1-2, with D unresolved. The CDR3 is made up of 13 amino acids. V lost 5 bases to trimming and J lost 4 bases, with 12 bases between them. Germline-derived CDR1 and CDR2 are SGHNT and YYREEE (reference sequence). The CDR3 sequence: CASRPDGTYGYTF. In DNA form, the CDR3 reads TGTGCCAGCAGGCCGGACGGCACCTATGGCTACACCTTC. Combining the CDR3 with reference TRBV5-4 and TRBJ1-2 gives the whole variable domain ETGVTQSPTHLIKTRGQQVTLRCSSQSGHNTVSWYQQALGQGPQFIFQYYREEENGRGNFPPRFSGLQFPNYSSELNVNALELDDSALYLCASRPDGTYGYTFGSGTRLTVV.

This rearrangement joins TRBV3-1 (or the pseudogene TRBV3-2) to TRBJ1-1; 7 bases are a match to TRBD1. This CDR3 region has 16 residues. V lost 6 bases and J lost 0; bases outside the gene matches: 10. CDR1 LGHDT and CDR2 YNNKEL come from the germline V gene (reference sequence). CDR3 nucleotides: TGTGCCAGCAGTATCACCTCAGGGGGATTGAACACTGAAGCTTTCTTT. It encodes CASSITSGGLNTEAFF.

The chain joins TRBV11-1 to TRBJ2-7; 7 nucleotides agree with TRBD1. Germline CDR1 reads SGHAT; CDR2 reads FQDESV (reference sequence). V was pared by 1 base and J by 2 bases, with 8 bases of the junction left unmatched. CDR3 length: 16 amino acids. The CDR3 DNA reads TGTGCCAGCAGCTTAGAAGGGGGCAGTACAACCTACGAGCAGTACTTC. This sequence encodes CASSLEGGSTTYEQYF.

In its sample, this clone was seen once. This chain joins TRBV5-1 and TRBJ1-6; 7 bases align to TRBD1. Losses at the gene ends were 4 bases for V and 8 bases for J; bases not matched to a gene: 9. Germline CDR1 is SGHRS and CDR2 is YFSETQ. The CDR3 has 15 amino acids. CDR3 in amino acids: CASSLQGPFDSPLHF. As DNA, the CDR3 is TGCGCCAGCAGCCTACAGGGGCCGTTTGATTCACCCCTCCACTTT.

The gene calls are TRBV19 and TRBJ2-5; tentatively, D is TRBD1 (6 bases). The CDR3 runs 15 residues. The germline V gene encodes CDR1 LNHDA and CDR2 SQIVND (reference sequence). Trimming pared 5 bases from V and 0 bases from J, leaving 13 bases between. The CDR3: CASSPRDIDQETQYF. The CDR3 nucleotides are TGTGCCAGTAGTCCCCGGGACATAGACCAAGAGACCCAGTACTTC.

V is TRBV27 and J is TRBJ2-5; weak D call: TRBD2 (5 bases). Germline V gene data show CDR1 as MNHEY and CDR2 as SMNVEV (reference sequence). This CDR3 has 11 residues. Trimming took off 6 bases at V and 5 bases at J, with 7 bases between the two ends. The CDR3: CASSWRETQYF. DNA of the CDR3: TGTGCCAGCAGCTGGAGGGAGACCCAGTACTTC.

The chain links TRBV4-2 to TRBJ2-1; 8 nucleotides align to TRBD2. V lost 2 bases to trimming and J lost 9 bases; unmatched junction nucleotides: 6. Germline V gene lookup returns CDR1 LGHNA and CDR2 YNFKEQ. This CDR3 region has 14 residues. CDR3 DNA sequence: TGTGCCAGCAGCCAACTCCGGGGGGGCGTTGAGCAGTTCTTC. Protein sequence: CASSQLRGGVEQFF.

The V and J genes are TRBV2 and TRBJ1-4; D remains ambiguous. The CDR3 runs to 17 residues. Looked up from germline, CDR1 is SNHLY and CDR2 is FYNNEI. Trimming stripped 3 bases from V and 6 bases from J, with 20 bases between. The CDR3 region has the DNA TGTGCCAGCAGTGAGGGCCCCAGCGGGGTGGGAGATGAAAAACTGTTTTTT. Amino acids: CASSEGPSGVGDEKLFF.